These T cell receptor beta chains were read from a single sample in a study of T cells in Graves' hyperthyroidism and ophthalmopathy. MiXCR, run by TCRdb on the multiplex PCR reads, gives a single entry per CDR3 protein. The repertoire has hundreds of thousands of distinct CDR3 sequences, around 21% of them found once; the top ten carry 30% to 40%. The sequenced material came from blood. Receptors were obtained from a young man with Graves' ophthalmopathy. CDR3s include the opening cysteine and the closing phenylalanine or tryptophan. Fields, in order: J gene, clone size, V gene, D gene, CDR3 protein, CDR3 DNA. The D gene is left open where the match is weak. Expanded clones get a size class; other rows say once, few or many, or leave the size out.

>TRBJ2-1|-|TRBV13|-
CASSLWESLDDEQFF
TGTGCCAGCAGCTTGTGGGAAAGTTTGGATGATGAGCAGTTCTTC
>TRBJ2-7|many|TRBV18|-
CASSPGLNYEQYF
TGTGCCAGCTCACCCGGACTCAACTACGAGCAGTACTTC
>TRBJ2-7|-|TRBV4-1|TRBD2
CASSQQGLAGGTYEQYF
TGCGCCAGCAGCCAACAGGGACTAGCGGGAGGGACCTACGAGCAGTACTTC
>TRBJ2-1|few|TRBV20-1|-
CSARHRATPYNEQFF
TGCAGTGCTAGACACAGGGCGACCCCCTACAATGAGCAGTTCTTC
>TRBJ2-5|few|TRBV7-9|-
CASSLAWSGQETQYF
TGTGCCAGCAGCTTAGCGTGGAGCGGCCAAGAGACCCAGTACTTC
>TRBJ1-2|-|TRBV28|-
CASSLGSLSYGYTF
TGTGCCAGCAGTTTAGGCAGTTTGAGCTATGGCTACACCTTC
>TRBJ1-1|-|TRBV19|-
CASSRGSTPGTEAFF
TGTGCCAGTAGTAGAGGGTCCACTCCCGGCACTGAAGCTTTCTTT
>TRBJ2-7|few|TRBV5-1|TRBD2
CASSPWAAGGHYEQYF
TGCGCCAGCAGCCCCTGGGCAGCGGGAGGCCACTACGAGCAGTACTTC
>TRBJ2-3|few|TRBV12-3/TRBV12-4|TRBD2
CASSSGTSVDTQYF
TGTGCCAGCAGTTCCGGGACTAGCGTAGATACGCAGTATTTT
>TRBJ2-5|many|TRBV7-8|TRBD1
CASSFPPLGQGRETQYF
TGTGCCAGCAGCTTCCCTCCGTTGGGACAGGGACGAGAGACCCAGTACTTC
>TRBJ1-1|many|TRBV12-3/TRBV12-4|-
CASTTGPAEAFF
TGTGCCAGCACTACAGGGCCAGCTGAAGCTTTCTTT
>TRBJ1-4|many|TRBV4-2|TRBD1
CASSQDRTGGEKLFF
TGTGCCAGCAGCCAAGATCGGACAGGGGGTGAAAAACTGTTTTTT
>TRBJ2-7|-|TRBV19|-
CASSPTGGHYEQYF
TGTGCCAGTAGTCCCACCGGGGGGCACTACGAGCAGTACTTC
>TRBJ1-1|-|TRBV7-9|-
CASSFSNPTVSGTEAFF
TGTGCCAGCAGCTTCTCTAACCCGACAGTGTCGGGCACTGAAGCTTTCTTT
>TRBJ1-5|few|TRBV28|TRBD1
CASSTVRGINQPQHF
TGTGCCAGCAGTACGGTCAGGGGGATAAATCAGCCCCAGCATTTT
>TRBJ1-1|many|TRBV30|-
CAWSFGTVNTEAFF
TGTGCCTGGAGTTTCGGGACGGTGAACACTGAAGCTTTCTTT
>TRBJ1-1|-|TRBV5-1|-
CASSLGTTGAQTEAFF
TGCGCCAGCAGCTTGGGGACGACAGGCGCGCAGACTGAAGCTTTCTTT
>TRBJ2-7|many|TRBV2|TRBD1
CASSEPGGGEQYF
TGTGCCAGCAGTGAACCAGGGGGCGGCGAGCAGTACTTC
>TRBJ2-1|few|TRBV20-1|TRBD2
CSARDRSGVLAAYNEQFF
TGCAGTGCTAGAGATCGGAGTGGGGTGCTAGCGGCCTACAATGAGCAGTTCTTC
>TRBJ1-6|many|TRBV30|-
CAWSPPDKANSPLHF
TGTGCCTGGAGTCCACCGGACAAGGCCAATTCACCCCTCCACTTT
>TRBJ2-1|-|TRBV19|-
CASSVAVSSYNEQFF
TGTGCCAGTAGTGTAGCGGTCAGCTCCTACAATGAGCAGTTCTTC
>TRBJ2-2|-|TRBV20-1|TRBD1
CSVDRENTGELFF
TGCAGTGTGGACAGGGAAAACACCGGGGAGCTGTTTTTT
>TRBJ2-3|-|TRBV28|TRBD1
CASSIGGQGTDTQYF
TGTGCCAGCAGTATTGGGGGACAGGGTACAGATACGCAGTATTTT
>TRBJ1-5|many|TRBV30|TRBD1
CAWSGTGRNQPQHF
TGTGCCTGGAGCGGGACAGGGAGGAATCAGCCCCAGCATTTT
>TRBJ2-5|many|TRBV7-2|-
CASSLVLGQTQYF
TGTGCCAGCAGCTTAGTTTTGGGTCAGACCCAGTACTTC
>TRBJ2-5|many|TRBV4-1|-
CASSQGPGQETQYF
TGCGCCAGCAGCCAAGGTCCAGGCCAAGAGACCCAGTACTTC
>TRBJ1-1|many|TRBV6-1|-
CASSEENTEAFF
TGTGCCAGCAGTGAAGAGAACACTGAAGCTTTCTTT
>TRBJ1-2|-|TRBV29-1|TRBD1
CSVSQGAAYWSGHYGYTF
TGCAGCGTTAGCCAGGGGGCGGCATATTGGTCGGGTCACTATGGCTACACCTTC
>TRBJ1-1|many|TRBV28|-
CASSFVALPNTEAFF
TGTGCCAGCAGTTTTGTTGCGCTACCGAACACTGAAGCTTTCTTT
>TRBJ2-7|few|TRBV6-1|-
CASSSTGTGKYEQYF
TGTGCCAGCAGTTCCACGGGCACAGGGAAATACGAGCAGTACTTC
>TRBJ1-4|once|TRBV10-3|TRBD1
CAISESKGAGEKLFF
TGTGCCATCAGTGAGTCAAAGGGGGCAGGAGAAAAACTGTTTTTT
>TRBJ2-5|many|TRBV7-2|-
CASSRLTAQVETQYF
TGTGCCAGCAGCAGACTTACGGCCCAGGTGGAGACCCAGTACTTC
>TRBJ2-3|-|TRBV29-1|-
CSALAARGTDTQYF
TGCAGCGCTTTGGCGGCCCGGGGCACAGATACGCAGTATTTT
>TRBJ1-2|-|TRBV7-9|-
CASSGVVGLLWGYTF
TGTGCCAGCAGTGGAGTAGTAGGGCTGCTTTGGGGCTACACCTTC
>TRBJ2-5|few|TRBV4-1|-
CASSHKETQYF
TGCGCCAGCAGCCACAAAGAGACCCAGTACTTC
>TRBJ1-3|few|TRBV29-1|-
CSGSGGAGNTIYF
TGCAGCGGGAGTGGGGGTGCTGGAAACACCATATATTTT
>TRBJ2-1|many|TRBV5-1|TRBD2
CASSLTDSGGSYNEQFF
TGCGCCAGCAGCTTGACCGATAGCGGGGGCTCCTACAATGAGCAGTTCTTC
>TRBJ2-2|-|TRBV5-1|TRBD1
CASSLRQGVNTGELFF
TGCGCCAGCAGCTTGAGACAGGGGGTGAACACCGGGGAGCTGTTTTTT
>TRBJ2-2|many|TRBV12-3/TRBV12-4|-
CASSSDLRRTGELFF
TGTGCCAGCAGTTCGGACCTCAGGAGAACCGGGGAGCTGTTTTTT
>TRBJ2-7|few|TRBV6-2/TRBV6-3|TRBD1
CASSKQGGNSYEQYF
TGTGCCAGCAGCAAACAGGGGGGAAACTCCTACGAGCAGTACTTC
>TRBJ2-1|-|TRBV6-1|-
CASSQLGIYNEQFF
TGTGCCAGCAGTCAACTAGGTATTTACAATGAGCAGTTCTTC
>TRBJ2-1|few|TRBV6-2/TRBV6-3|-
CASRGPLSGVWVPHEQFF
TGTGCCAGCAGGGGACCCTTATCGGGAGTTTGGGTCCCCCATGAGCAGTTCTTC